This is a list of T cell receptor beta chains from one sample in a study of blood T cell repertoires in COVID-19. Method: immunoSEQ multiplex PCR; TCRdb's copy keeps in-frame clones and lacks some. The data contain over 200,000 clones, 75% to 85% of them seen just once; the ten biggest clones take up around 1.3%. The source material was peripheral blood. These receptors all stem from a woman in her thirties with COVID-19, enrolled during active disease. CDR3s include the opening cysteine and the closing phenylalanine or tryptophan. Each record gives: clone size, D gene, V gene, J gene, CDR3 DNA, CDR3 protein. D genes are given only for firm matches. Not all rows give a size; the values are once, few, many and, for expanded clones, a class.

>NA|NA|TRBV5-1|TRBJ2-3
TGCGCCAGCAGCTCCCACAGGGAGTCTAGCGGATTCGCAGATACGCAGTATTTT
CASSSHRESSGFADTQYF
>NA|NA|TRBV9|TRBJ1-3
TGTGCCAGCAGCACATTTCGGGCAGGGGTCTACCGGAGCTCTGGAAACACCATATATTTT
CASSTFRAGVYRSSGNTIYF
>few|TRBD2|TRBV7-2|TRBJ2-7
TGTGCCAGCAGCTCCAGGCTAGCGGGAAAATACGAGCAGTACTTC
CASSSRLAGKYEQYF
>NA|NA|TRBV30|TRBJ2-6
TGTGCCTGGAGTGTATGGGGCTCCGCCGGGGCCAACGTCCTGACTTTC
CAWSVWGSAGANVLTF
>once|NA|TRBV28|TRBJ1-5
TGTGCCAGCAGTTTTCAAGGGGCGAAGGGCAATCAGCCCCAGCATTTT
CASSFQGAKGNQPQHF
>NA|TRBD2|TRBV10-3|TRBJ2-1
TGTGCCATCAGTGAGGAGAGGACTAGCGGGGGGGGTGAGCAGTTCTTC
CAISEERTSGGGEQFF
>NA|TRBD2|TRBV13|TRBJ2-3
TGTGCCAGCAGCTTATATCTCCGGACTAGCGGGAGGGCCGGGACAGATACGCAGTATTTT
CASSLYLRTSGRAGTDTQYF
>NA|NA|TRBV12-3/TRBV12-4|TRBJ2-7
TGTGCCAGCAGCCGGAGGGAATCCTACGAGCAGTACTTC
CASSRRESYEQYF
>NA|NA|TRBV12-3/TRBV12-4|TRBJ1-3
TGTGCCAGCAGTTTCCCCTCCGGAAACACCATATATTTT
CASSFPSGNTIYF
>NA|TRBD2|TRBV5-1|TRBJ2-2
TGCGCCAGCAGCTTGGGCCTACCGGGACTAGCATGGGACGGGGAGCTGTTTTTT
CASSLGLPGLAWDGELFF
>NA|TRBD2|TRBV13|TRBJ2-1
TGTGCCAGCAGCTTTTCCGGGACTATGCCCTACAATGAGCAGTTCTTC
CASSFSGTMPYNEQFF
>NA|NA|TRBV28|TRBJ1-2
TGTGCCAGCAGTTTCCAGGGTATAGGCTATGGCTACACCTTC
CASSFQGIGYGYTF
>NA|TRBD2|TRBV9|TRBJ2-7
TGTGCCAGCAGCGCGAGCGGGAGCTCGTCCTACGAGCAGTACTTC
CASSASGSSSYEQYF
>NA|TRBD2|TRBV28|TRBJ2-5
TGTGCCAGCAGTAAAACTAGCGAATCATGGGAGACCCAGTACTTC
CASSKTSESWETQYF
>once|NA|TRBV7-9|TRBJ2-3
TGTGCCAGCAGCCTCCCGGAGCGGGATACGCAGTATTTT
CASSLPERDTQYF
>NA|TRBD1|TRBV6-5|TRBJ2-7
TGTGCCAGCAGTTCGGGACAGGGAGGTCACCAGTACTTC
CASSSGQGGHQYF
>NA|NA|TRBV19|TRBJ2-7
TGTGCCAGTAGTACCATCCTACAGGGCACCGAGCAGTACTTC
CASSTILQGTEQYF
>NA|TRBD2|TRBV5-1|TRBJ2-2
TGCGCCAGCAATCGCTTTCAGGCTAGCGGTTCGAACACCGGGGAGCTGTTTTTT
CASNRFQASGSNTGELFF
>NA|TRBD2|TRBV4-2|TRBJ2-2
TGTGCCAGCAGCCAAAGGGGGCAACTAGCGGGAAGAACCGGGGAGCTGTTTTTT
CASSQRGQLAGRTGELFF
>NA|TRBD1|TRBV16|TRBJ2-3
TGTGCCAGCAGCCGACTCCAGGGGGGCACAGATACGCAGTATTTT
CASSRLQGGTDTQYF
>NA|NA|TRBV6-4|TRBJ2-2
TGTGCCAGCAGTGACTCGATAGCCGGGGAGCTGTTTTTT
CASSDSIAGELFF
>NA|TRBD1|TRBV7-9|TRBJ1-4
TGTGCCAGCAGCTCAACAGGGGGCGGTGAAAAACTGTTTTTT
CASSSTGGGEKLFF
>NA|NA|TRBV20-1|TRBJ2-1
TGCAGTGCTAGTGAACTAGCAAGCTCCTACAATGAGCAGTTCTTC
CSASELASSYNEQFF
>NA|TRBD1|TRBV6-6|TRBJ1-2
TGTGCCAGCGAGAGGACAGGGGATAACTATGGCTACACCTTC
CASERTGDNYGYTF
>NA|TRBD1|TRBV7-7|TRBJ2-5
TGTGCCAGCAGCTTAATTCTTCCGACAGGGGGAGAGACCCAGTACTTC
CASSLILPTGGETQYF
>NA|TRBD1|TRBV4-3|TRBJ2-1
TGCGCCAGCAGCCTGGCCGGGACAGGCTTGTACAATGAGCAGTTCTTC
CASSLAGTGLYNEQFF
>NA|NA|TRBV6-4|TRBJ2-7
TGTGCCAGCAGGAACAGGGACGAGCAGTACTTC
CASRNRDEQYF